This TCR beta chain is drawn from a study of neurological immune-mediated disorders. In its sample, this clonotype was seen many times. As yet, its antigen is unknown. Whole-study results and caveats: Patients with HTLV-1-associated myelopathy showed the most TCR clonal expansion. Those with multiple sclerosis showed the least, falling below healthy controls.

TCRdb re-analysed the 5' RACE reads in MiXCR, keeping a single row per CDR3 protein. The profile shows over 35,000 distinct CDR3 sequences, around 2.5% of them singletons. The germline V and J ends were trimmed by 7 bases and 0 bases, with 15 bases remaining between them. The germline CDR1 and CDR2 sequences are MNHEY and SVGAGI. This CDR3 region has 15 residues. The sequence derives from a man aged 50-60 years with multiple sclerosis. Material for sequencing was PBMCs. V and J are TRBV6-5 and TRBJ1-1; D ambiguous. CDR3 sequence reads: CASTKDVDMNTEAFF. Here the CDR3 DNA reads TGTGCCAGCACCAAGGACGTAGACATGAACACTGAAGCTTTCTTT.